This T cell receptor beta chain was profiled in a study of PD-1 blockade in classical Hodgkin lymphoma. Overall study findings and caveats: The authors excluded patients who started nivolumab under 1 year after ASCT.

No patient escaped relapse after autologous stem cell transplantation, and brentuximab vedotin exposure varied. Negative selection with magnets was how CD8+ T cells were isolated from the thawed PBMCs. The study recorded best responses of complete response, partial response or progressive disease. A remark on this clone: Its specificity is not known.

The method was immunoSEQ multiplex PCR; TCRdb's version includes in-frame clones alone and lacks a portion of them. The data hold some 4,500 clones, with just over 75% observed a single time. This sequence was found in a human donor with classical Hodgkin lymphoma. The sequencing here drew on CD8+ T cells from blood, taken at baseline.

DNA for the CDR3: TGTGCCAGTAGTATTCGTATGCTGTCCTACGAGCAGTACTTC. This codes for CASSIRMLSYEQYF. The chain carries TRBV19 and TRBJ2-7, with D hard to call. This CDR3 is built from 14 residues. The germline V gene has CDR1 LNHDA and CDR2 SQIVND (reference sequence). V dropped 3 bases and J dropped 1 base, with 10 bases sitting between them. The entire variable domain, with the rest obtained from reference TRBV19 and TRBJ2-7, is as follows: DGGITQSPKYLFRKEGQNVTLSCEQNLNHDAMYWYRQDPGQGLRLIYYSQIVNDFQKGDIAEGYSVSREKKESFPLTVTSAQKNPTAFYLCASSIRMLSYEQYFGPGTRLTVT.